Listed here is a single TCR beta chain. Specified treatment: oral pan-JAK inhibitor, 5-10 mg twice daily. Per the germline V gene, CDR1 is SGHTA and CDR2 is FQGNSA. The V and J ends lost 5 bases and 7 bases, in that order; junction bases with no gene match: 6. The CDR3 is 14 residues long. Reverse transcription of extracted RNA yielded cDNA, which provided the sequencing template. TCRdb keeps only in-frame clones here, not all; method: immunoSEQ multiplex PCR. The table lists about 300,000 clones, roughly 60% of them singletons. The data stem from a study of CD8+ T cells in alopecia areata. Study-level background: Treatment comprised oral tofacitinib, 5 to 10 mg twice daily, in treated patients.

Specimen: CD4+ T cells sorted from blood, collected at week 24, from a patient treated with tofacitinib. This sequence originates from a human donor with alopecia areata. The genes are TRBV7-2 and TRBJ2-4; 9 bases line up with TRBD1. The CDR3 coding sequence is TGTGCCAGCAGCCGGGCACAGGGGGCGAACATTCAGTACTTC. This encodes CASSRAQGANIQYF. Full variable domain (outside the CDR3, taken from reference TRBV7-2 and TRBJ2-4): GAGVSQSPSNKVTEKGKDVELRCDPISGHTALYWYRQSLGQGLEFLIYFQGNSAPDKSGLPSDRFSAERTGGSVSTLTIQRTQQEDSAVYLCASSRAQGANIQYFGAGTRLSVL.